This T cell receptor (beta chain) came from a study of blood T cell repertoires in COVID-19. About the research overall: PBMCs, B-cell-depleted T cells, or T cells were the source of the cDNA or gDNA that made up the material.

Which cohort a participant joined came from the clinical history participants gave. Within 2 weeks of study entry, exposed participants had contacted a PCR-confirmed or clinician-diagnosed COVID-19 case. As originally analysed: The authors estimated nucleated cell counts from reference gene primer amplification. Measured with immunoSEQ multiplex PCR; TCRdb has only the in-frame clones, and not every one. Clonal size and the V and J genes are those of that table, whereas D and trimming came from the DNA. The sample consists of 200,000 to 250,000 clones, 83% of them appearing once. V gave up 6 bases and J gave up 5 bases, with 13 bases separating them. The CDR3 contains 13 residues.

Sequenced: PBMCs or T cells enriched from blood (not recorded which). This sequence originates from a woman between 45 and 60 years old who had been exposed to COVID-19. V usage is TRBV12-3 or TRBV12-4 and J usage is TRBJ1-1; no clear D gene. The CDR3 protein is CASRFGLGTEAFF. CDR3 bases: TGTGCCAGCAGGTTCGGACTGGGAACTGAAGCTTTCTTT.